This TCR beta chain is from a study of CD8 T cells in Susac syndrome. V gave up 1 base and J gave up 6 bases, with 11 bases separating them. The CDR3 consists of 14 residues. Germline assignment: CDR1 SGHDT and CDR2 YYEEEE. The RNA, about 0.45 to 1 ug, was put through reverse transcription using random hexamers. A single record per CDR3 protein comes from TCRdb applying MiXCR to the immunoSEQ multiplex PCR reads. The table includes 330,000 or so distinct CDR3 sequences, 65% to 90% detected once. Sequencing targeted TCR beta in blood CD8+ and CD4+ T cells. This TCR was sampled from a human donor with multiple sclerosis. Sequences were obtained from CD8+ T cells from PBMCs. V is TRBV5-6 and J is TRBJ1-5; D is unclear. CDR3: CASSLSPLGQPQHF. The CDR3, as DNA: TGTGCCAGCAGCTTGAGTCCATTAGGTCAGCCCCAGCATTTT. Together with reference TRBV5-6 and TRBJ1-5, the CDR3 gives the full variable domain: DAGVTQSPTHLIKTRGQQVTLRCSPKSGHDTVSWYQQALGQGPQFIFQYYEEEERQRGNFPDRFSGHQFPNYSSELNVNALLLGDSALYLCASSLSPLGQPQHFGDGTRLSIL.